Below, one TCR beta chain is given with its context. TCRdb's table, derived via immunoSEQ multiplex PCR, lists solely in-frame clones and lacks some. Here the sample spans about 260,000 clones, approximately 85% being singletons. This sample is drawn from a study of blood T cell repertoires in COVID-19. Whole-study context: COVID-19 samples from acute and convalescent phases originated in the United States, Italy and Spain. Nucleic acid was either cDNA or gDNA, and it came from T cells, B-cell-depleted T cells, or PBMCs.

The germline V and J ends were trimmed by 0 bases and 2 bases, with 15 bases remaining between them. CDR3 size: 17 residues. Germline V gene sequence: CDR1 LGHNA, CDR2 YSLEER. The origin of this receptor is a human donor in a cohort sampled during active COVID-19. The chain employs TRBV4-3 and TRBJ2-3; possible D gene TRBD2, 6 bases. Sequencing input: peripheral blood. The CDR3 loop is CASSQEGNSGPTDTQYF. Written as DNA, the CDR3 is TGCGCCAGCAGCCAAGAAGGGAATAGCGGACCCACAGATACGCAGTATTTT.